This entry concerns a single TCR beta chain. The sample originates from a study of blood T cell repertoires in COVID-19. Study-level background: Sites in the United States, Italy and Spain provided acute and convalescent COVID-19 samples. T cells, B-cell-depleted T cells, or PBMCs provided the cDNA or gDNA that served as material.

The authors' processing: Estimates of nucleated cell counts were drawn from the amplification of reference gene primers. Sequencing used immunoSEQ multiplex PCR; TCRdb keeps in-frame clones, though not all of them. V and J calls and clone size are those listed in that table; D and trimming were worked out from the DNA. The sample shows a few hundred thousand clones, around 85% of them seen only once. The CDR3 has 13 amino acids. With 4 bases removed from V and 3 bases from J, the gap between germline ends came to 9 bases. Germline V gene lookup returns CDR1 WSHSY and CDR2 SAAADI. The sequence was collected from a woman aged 18-29 years with acute or convalescent COVID-19. The chain links TRBV10-2 to TRBJ2-5, with D unclear. Sequencing was carried out using peripheral blood. CDR3 amino acids: CASSVRGEETQYF. The CDR3 coding sequence is TGCGCCAGCAGTGTTCGAGGAGAAGAGACCCAGTACTTC.